This entry describes one TCR beta chain. The data were taken from a study of blood T cell repertoires in COVID-19. Study details: Spain, Italy and the United States supplied samples that represented acute and convalescent COVID-19. In each case, the material was cDNA or gDNA derived from T cells, B-cell-depleted T cells, or PBMCs.

J gave up 0 bases and V 5 bases, and 11 bases lay outside the gene matches. This CDR3 region has 18 residues. In germline, CDR1 is MNHEY, CDR2 SMNVEV (reference sequence). Original handling: Amplification of reference gene primers was used by the study to estimate nucleated cell counts. Assay used: immunoSEQ multiplex PCR; TCRdb lists only in-frame clones, some missing. The V and J calls and clone size were taken over from that table, and D and trimming were inferred from the DNA. The table shows roughly 95,000 clones, with about 80% occurring only once. Sequences were obtained from peripheral blood. The chain is built from TRBV27 and TRBJ2-3, with 10 bases that match TRBD2. The source is an elderly man with acute or convalescent COVID-19. DNA for the CDR3: TGTGCCAGCAGTCCCCGGACTAGCGGTTCTTATAGCACAGATACGCAGTATTTT. Its translation is CASSPRTSGSYSTDTQYF.